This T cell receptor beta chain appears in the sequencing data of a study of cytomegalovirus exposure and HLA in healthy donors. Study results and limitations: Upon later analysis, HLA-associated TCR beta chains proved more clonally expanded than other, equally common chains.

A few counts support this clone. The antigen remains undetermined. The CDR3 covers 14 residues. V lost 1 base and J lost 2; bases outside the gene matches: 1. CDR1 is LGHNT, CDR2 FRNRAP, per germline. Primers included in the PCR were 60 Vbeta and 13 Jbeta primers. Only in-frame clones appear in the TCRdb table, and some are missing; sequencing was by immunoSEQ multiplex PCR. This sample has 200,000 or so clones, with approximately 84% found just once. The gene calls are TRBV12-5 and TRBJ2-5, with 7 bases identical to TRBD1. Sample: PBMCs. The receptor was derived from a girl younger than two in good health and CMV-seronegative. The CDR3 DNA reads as TGTGCTAGTGGTTTGGGGGACAGACAAGAGACCCAGTACTTC. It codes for CASGLGDRQETQYF.